This entry is about one T cell receptor beta chain. The authors' processing: Scientists estimated how many nucleated cells there were by amplifying reference gene primers. TCRdb keeps only in-frame clones here, not all; method: immunoSEQ multiplex PCR. The V and J calls and clone size were taken over from that table, and D and trimming were inferred from the DNA. The profile shows about 92,000 clones, around three quarters of them singletons. These data are taken from a study of blood T cell repertoires in COVID-19. Study overall: Collection of acute and convalescent COVID-19 samples took place in the United States, Italy and Spain. In each case, the material was cDNA or gDNA derived from T cells, B-cell-depleted T cells, or PBMCs.

The CDR3 sequence is 15 residues long. Looked up from germline, CDR1 is ENHRY and CDR2 is SYGVKD. The V gene end was trimmed by 2 bases and the J gene end by 7 bases; junction bases not matched to a gene: 2. This TCR was sampled from a man in his fifties or sixties who had recovered from COVID-19. Sequenced: peripheral blood. The chain is built from TRBV10-3 and TRBJ1-6, with 10 bases fitting TRBD1. The DNA for the CDR3 is TGTGCCATCAGTGAGGGGGGACAGGGGAATTCACCCCTCCACTTT. Its protein is CAISEGGQGNSPLHF.